This T cell receptor (beta chain) was identified in a study of Ad26.COV2.S vaccination and SARS-CoV-2 variants. Study-wide context: Into the muscle, Ad26.COV2.S was dosed once or twice, 56 days apart.

The treatment here: approximately 18 received Ad26.COV2.S at low or high dose, single or two shots; about five received placebo; per-sample allocation not given. Sampling took place 63 days after the first vaccine or placebo injection. Boston hosted the donor, who was an adult aged 18-55 years. The protocol was immunoSEQ multiplex PCR, while the TCRdb copy is restricted to in-frame clones and leaves out a portion. The data show about 350,000 clones, approximately 90% seen once. Trimming took off 0 bases at V and 5 bases at J, with 17 bases between the two ends. Germline V gene data show CDR1 as SGHKS and CDR2 as YYEKEE (reference sequence). The CDR3 spans 16 residues.

The chain employs TRBV5-5 and TRBJ1-2, with D maybe TRBD1 (5 bases). The sequenced sample was peripheral blood, obtained in a trial of Ad26.COV2.S vaccine versus placebo. The sequence was obtained from a person aged 18 to 59 who received the Ad26.COV2.S COVID-19 vaccine or a placebo. The CDR3 loop is CASSLDLVGEGYGYTF. The CDR3 region has the DNA TGTGCCAGCAGCTTGGATCTTGTAGGGGAGGGATATGGCTACACCTTC.